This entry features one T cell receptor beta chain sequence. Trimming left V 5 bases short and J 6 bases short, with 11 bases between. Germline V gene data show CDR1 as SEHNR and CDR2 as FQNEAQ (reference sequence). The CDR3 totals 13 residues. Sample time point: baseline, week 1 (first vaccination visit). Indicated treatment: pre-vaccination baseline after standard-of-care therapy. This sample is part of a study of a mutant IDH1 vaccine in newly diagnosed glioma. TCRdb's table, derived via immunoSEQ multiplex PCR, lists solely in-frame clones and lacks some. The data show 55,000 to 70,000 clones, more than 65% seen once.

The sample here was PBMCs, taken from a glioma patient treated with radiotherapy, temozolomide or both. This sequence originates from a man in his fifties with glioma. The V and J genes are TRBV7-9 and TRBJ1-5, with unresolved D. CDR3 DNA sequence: TGTGCCAGCAGCCTCTTGGCAGTTCAGCCCCAGCATTTT. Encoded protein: CASSLLAVQPQHF.